This T cell receptor (beta chain) originates from a study of blood T cell repertoires in COVID-19. Unmatched junction bases numbered 6, after V lost 3 bases and J lost 6 bases. The germline V gene encodes CDR1 ENHRY and CDR2 SYGVKD. The CDR3 is 14 amino acids. Sequencing used immunoSEQ multiplex PCR; TCRdb keeps in-frame clones, though not all of them. The table records roughly 240,000 clones, approximately 90% of them present only once. Input material: PBMCs or T cells enriched from blood (not recorded which). The receptor comes from a man aged 45-65 years who had been exposed to COVID-19. This chain links TRBV10-3 with TRBJ1-2; 8 nucleotides align to TRBD1. The CDR3 DNA sequence: TGTGCCATCAGTGAAGGGACAGGCCCCCATGGCTACACCTTC. It codes for CAISEGTGPHGYTF.